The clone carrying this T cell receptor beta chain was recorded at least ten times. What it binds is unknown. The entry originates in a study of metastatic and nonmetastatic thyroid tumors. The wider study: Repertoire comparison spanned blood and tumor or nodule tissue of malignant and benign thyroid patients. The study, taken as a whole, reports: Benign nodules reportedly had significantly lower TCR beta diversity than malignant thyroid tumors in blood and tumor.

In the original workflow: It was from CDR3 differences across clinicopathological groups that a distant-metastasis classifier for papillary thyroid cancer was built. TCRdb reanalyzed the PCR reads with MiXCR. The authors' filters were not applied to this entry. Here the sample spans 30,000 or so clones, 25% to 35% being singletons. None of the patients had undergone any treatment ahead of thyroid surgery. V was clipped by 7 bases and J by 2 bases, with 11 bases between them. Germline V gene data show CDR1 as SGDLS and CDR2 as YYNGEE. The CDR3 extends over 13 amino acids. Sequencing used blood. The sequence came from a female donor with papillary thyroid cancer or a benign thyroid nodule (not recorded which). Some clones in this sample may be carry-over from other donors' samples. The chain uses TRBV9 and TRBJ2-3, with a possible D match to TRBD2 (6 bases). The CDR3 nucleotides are TGTGCCAGCGAGGGACTTAACACAGATACGCAGTATTTT. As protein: CASEGLNTDTQYF.